The next 25 T cell receptor beta chains were all read from a single sample in a study of shared clonotypes between healthy human individuals. TCRdb's table, derived via immunoSEQ multiplex PCR, lists solely in-frame clones and lacks some. The sample shows approximately 810,000 clones, 80% to 95% of them seen only once. Positively selected for CCR7, the CD45RO-negative cells used as naive CD8 cells excluded terminally differentiated effector memory CD45RA+ cells. Sequences were obtained from naive CD8+ T cells sorted from blood. The receptors were sampled from a man between 25 and 39 years old in good health.

The chain recombines TRBV11-1 with TRBJ2-2, with TRBD1 matching over 7 bases. The V and J ends lost 5 bases and 1 base, in that order; junction bases with no gene match: 7. CDR3 length: 16 amino acids. Germline lookup yields CDR1 SGHAT and CDR2 FQDESV (reference sequence). The CDR3 bases are TGTGCCAGCAGCCACCCCGGGACAGTGAACACCGGGGAGCTGTTTTTT. This gives the protein CASSHPGTVNTGELFF.

This rearrangement joins TRBV29-1 to TRBJ2-7; unclear D gene. This CDR3 has 13 residues. The V gene's germline CDR1 is SQVTM and CDR2 ANQGSEA. Trimming removed 4 bases at V and 7 bases at J, with 17 bases between. The CDR3: CSVGFRNTREQYF. CDR3 sequence (DNA): TGCAGCGTTGGGTTCAGGAATACGAGAGAGCAGTACTTC.

V usage is TRBV6-1 and J usage is TRBJ2-7; no clear D. This CDR3 is 13 amino acids long. Trimming removed 3 bases from V and 5 bases from J, with 11 bases in between. Germline CDR1 reads MNHNS; CDR2 reads SASEGT. The CDR3 sequence: CASSDGVRDEQYF. CDR3 sequence (DNA): TGTGCCAGCAGTGATGGGGTCCGCGACGAGCAGTACTTC.

The chain combines TRBV27 with TRBJ2-7; D is perhaps TRBD1 (6 bases). Germline-derived CDR1 and CDR2 are MNHEY and SMNVEV (reference sequence). The CDR3 totals 14 residues. Trimming removed 0 bases from V and 3 bases from J, with 9 bases in between. CDR3 amino acids: CASSLSAGVYEQYF. The CDR3 DNA sequence: TGTGCCAGCAGTTTATCGGCAGGGGTCTACGAGCAGTACTTC.

This rearrangement joins TRBV4-1 to TRBJ2-2, with 11 bases that match TRBD2. Germline V gives CDR1 MGHRA, CDR2 YSYEKL. The V gene end was trimmed by 2 bases and the J gene end by 6 bases; junction bases not matched to a gene: 11. This CDR3 has 18 residues. This chain's CDR3 is CASSQSGTSGSLSGELFF. CDR3 sequence (DNA): TGCGCCAGCAGCCAATCAGGCACTAGCGGGAGTCTCTCCGGGGAGCTGTTTTTT.

This rearrangement joins TRBV19 to TRBJ2-1; the D gene is possibly TRBD2 (6 bases). This CDR3 is 13 amino acids long. V gave up 10 bases and J gave up 4 bases, with 14 bases separating them. The germline V gene encodes CDR1 LNHDA and CDR2 SQIVND (reference sequence). CDR3 in DNA: TGTGCCACCCGTTTTGGGGGGTACAATGAGCAGTTCTTC. Encoded protein: CATRFGGYNEQFF. Looking up the rest from reference TRBV19 and TRBJ2-1 gives the full variable domain: DGGITQSPKYLFRKEGQNVTLSCEQNLNHDAMYWYRQDPGQGLRLIYYSQIVNDFQKGDIAEGYSVSREKKESFPLTVTSAQKNPTAFYLCATRFGGYNEQFFGPGTRLTVL.

The rearrangement links TRBV10-3 to TRBJ2-7; TRBD2 agrees at 10 bases. Germline V lookup: CDR1 ENHRY, CDR2 SYGVKD. The V segment lost 7 bases and the J segment 3 bases; nucleotides outside the gene matches: 9. This CDR3 is built from 15 residues. CDR3 region: CAINEEAGGIYEQYF. In DNA form, the CDR3 reads TGTGCCATCAATGAAGAAGCGGGAGGGATCTACGAGCAGTACTTC.

This clone was counted once. The genes are TRBV7-6 and TRBJ2-1; 9 bases map to TRBD2. The germline V gene has CDR1 SGHVS and CDR2 FNYEAQ. The CDR3 contains 18 residues. V trimming: 1 base; J trimming: 1 base; junction bases outside the gene matches: 8. CDR3 nucleotides: TGTGCCAGCAGCTTAGAAGGGGCTAGCGGGGCATCCTACAATGAGCAGTTCTTC. This translates into CASSLEGASGASYNEQFF.

The V and J genes are TRBV7-9 and TRBJ2-1; 7 nucleotides match TRBD2. The CDR3 has 15 amino acids. Germline V gives CDR1 SEHNR, CDR2 FQNEAQ (reference sequence). The J segment lost 2 bases and the V segment lost 6 bases, leaving 7 bases of the junction unmatched. CDR3 residues: CASSPSGIAYNEQFF. As DNA, the CDR3 is TGTGCCAGCAGTCCCAGCGGGATCGCCTACAATGAGCAGTTCTTC.

The chain couples TRBV30 to TRBJ1-1, with unresolved D. CDR1 GTSNPN and CDR2 SVGIG come from the germline V gene (reference sequence). V was trimmed by 1 base and J by 1 base, leaving 13 bases between them. This CDR3 contains 15 residues. CDR3 in DNA: TGTGCCTGGAGTGGGCGGGGAGGACCGAACACTGAAGCTTTCTTT. Protein product: CAWSGRGGPNTEAFF. The variable domain in full, completed from reference TRBV30 and TRBJ1-1, reads SQTIHQWPATLVQPVGSPLSLECTVEGTSNPNLYWYRQAAGRGLQLLFYSVGIGQISSEVPQNLSASRPQDRQFILSSKKLLLSDSGFYLCAWSGRGGPNTEAFFGQGTRLTVV.

The CDR3 loop is CASRGAGVYNEQFF. The CDR3 nucleotides read TGTGCCAGCAGGGGGGCAGGAGTATACAATGAGCAGTTCTTC. The V and J genes are TRBV7-8 and TRBJ2-1, with D perhaps TRBD1 (6 bases). Trimming removed 6 bases at V and 4 bases at J, with 13 bases between. Germline-derived CDR1 and CDR2 are SGHVS and FQNEAQ. This CDR3 contains 14 residues.

J is TRBJ2-7 and V is TRBV28; perhaps TRBD1 as D (5 bases). CDR1 MDHEN and CDR2 SYDVKM come from the germline V gene. The CDR3 spans 14 residues. V lost 4 bases and J 0 bases, leaving 10 bases between the germline ends. CDR3 protein: CASSYQGSSYEQYF. CDR3 bases: TGTGCCAGCAGTTACCAGGGTAGCTCCTACGAGCAGTACTTC. The variable domain in full, with the rest retrieved from reference TRBV28 and TRBJ2-7, is DVKVTQSSRYLVKRTGEKVFLECVQDMDHENMFWYRQDPGLGLRLIYFSYDVKMKEKGDIPEGYSVSREKKERFSLILESASTNQTSMYLCASSYQGSSYEQYFGPGTRLTVT.

As regards this clone: An end of the junction differs from the germline gene, which may be a read error. The V gene is TRBV7-7, the J gene TRBJ2-5; D gene uncertain. The germline CDR1 and CDR2 sequences are SSHAT and FNYEAQ (reference sequence). The CDR3 loop spans 15 amino acids. The CDR3 nucleotides read TGTGCTAGCAGTTACGGGCCCCCGGGCCAAGAGACCCAGTACTTC. Amino acids: CASSYGPPGQETQYF.

The sample holds one count of this clone. This chain joins TRBV7-9 and TRBJ2-7, with D unresolved. This CDR3 comprises 11 residues. V was shortened by 5 bases and J by 6 bases, with 8 bases between the two germline ends. Germline V gene sequence: CDR1 SEHNR, CDR2 FQNEAQ (reference sequence). The CDR3 sequence: CASSPHREQYF. CDR3 sequence (DNA): TGTGCCAGCAGCCCTCATCGCGAGCAGTACTTC. Full variable domain (outside the CDR3, taken from reference TRBV7-9 and TRBJ2-7): DTGVSQNPRHKITKRGQNVTFRCDPISEHNRLYWYRQTLGQGPEFLTYFQNEAQLEKSRLLSDRFSAERPKGSFSTLEIQRTEQGDSAMYLCASSPHREQYFGPGTRLTVT.

The gene calls are TRBV7-7 and TRBJ2-3, with D uncertain. The germline V gene encodes CDR1 SSHAT and CDR2 FNYEAQ (reference sequence). This CDR3 comprises 9 residues. The CDR3 nucleotides read TGTGCTAGCCCAGATACGCAGTATTTT. Encoded protein: CASPDTQYF.

The chain joins TRBV11-2 to TRBJ2-7; D is possibly TRBD2 (5 bases). The ends were cut back, 0 bases at V and 0 bases at J, with 12 bases in the middle. CDR1 is SGHAT and CDR2 is FQNNGV in the germline V gene. The CDR3 sequence is 16 residues long. The CDR3 here is CASSLDFGLASYEQYF. The CDR3 DNA follows: TGTGCCAGCAGCTTAGACTTTGGGCTAGCCTCCTACGAGCAGTACTTC.

The V gene is TRBV6-5, the J gene TRBJ2-1; D is unclear. Germline CDR1 is MNHEY and CDR2 is SVGAGI. The CDR3 is 14 amino acids. V was shortened by 5 bases and J by 0 bases, with 8 bases between the two germline ends. This chain's CDR3 is CASSDSNSYNEQFF. The CDR3 nucleotides are TGTGCCAGCAGTGATAGTAACTCCTACAATGAGCAGTTCTTC.

V is TRBV4-1 and J is TRBJ2-7; 7 nucleotides align to TRBD2. CDR3 length equals 15 residues. Germline V gives CDR1 MGHRA, CDR2 YSYEKL. The V and J ends lost 1 base and 5 bases, in that order; junction bases with no gene match: 8. As DNA, the CDR3 is TGCGCCAGCAGCCAAGCGGCGGGAGTAAGCGACGAGCAGTACTTC. This codes for CASSQAAGVSDEQYF.

The rearrangement joins TRBV7-2 to TRBJ2-5; TRBD1 might be the D (5 bases). Germline V gene sequence: CDR1 SGHTA, CDR2 FQGNSA. Trimming pared 5 bases from V and 5 bases from J, leaving 18 bases between. The CDR3 loop spans 15 amino acids. The CDR3 DNA reads as TGTGCCAGCAGCCAGTGGGGCGTGGGGCTTGAGACCCAGTACTTC. Its translation is CASSQWGVGLETQYF.

Remarks on this clone: The same CDR3 arises from other DNA sequences in this sample as well. The V gene is TRBV27, the J gene TRBJ1-1; unclear D gene. The CDR3 spans 14 residues. V was clipped by 3 bases and J by 0 bases, with 8 bases between them. CDR1 MNHEY and CDR2 SMNVEV come from the germline V gene (reference sequence). The CDR3 region is CASSLDGMNTEAFF. DNA of the CDR3: TGTGCCAGCAGTTTGGACGGCATGAACACTGAAGCTTTCTTT.

The chain recombines TRBV7-3 with TRBJ2-1; D gene unclear. Germline V gene sequence: CDR1 SGHTA, CDR2 FQGTGA. The length of the CDR3 is 14 residues. V was pared by 2 bases and J by 5 bases, with 10 bases between. CDR3 nucleotides: TGTGCCAGCAGCTTATTGGACCCGGACAATGAGCAGTTCTTC. This sequence encodes CASSLLDPDNEQFF.

This clone was counted once. This chain uses TRBV4-1 with TRBJ2-7; tentatively, D is TRBD2 (5 bases). Trimming pared 1 base from V and 7 bases from J, leaving 17 bases between. The CDR3 has 15 residues. Germline assignment: CDR1 MGHRA and CDR2 YSYEKL. The CDR3 spells CASSQVLGEAGEQYF. CDR3 nucleotide sequence: TGCGCCAGCAGCCAAGTTCTGGGAGAAGCTGGGGAGCAGTACTTC.

The genes are TRBV28 and TRBJ2-7; no firm D call. CDR1 is MDHEN and CDR2 is SYDVKM in the germline V gene. CDR3 length equals 15 residues. Trimming pared 9 bases from V and 0 bases from J, leaving 18 bases between. The CDR3 sequence is CASRSVTSSSYEQYF. The CDR3 bases are TGTGCCAGTCGCTCGGTCACCTCAAGCTCCTACGAGCAGTACTTC.

The genes are TRBV6-5 and TRBJ2-3; D is possibly TRBD1 (6 bases). Germline loops: CDR1 MNHEY, CDR2 SVGAGI. Trimming shortened V by 5 bases and J by 2 bases, and 11 bases separated the two germline ends. CDR3 length: 14 residues. CDR3 bases: TGTGCCAGCAGTACCGACAGGAACACAGATACGCAGTATTTT. Protein product: CASSTDRNTDTQYF.

The chain is built from TRBV7-9 and TRBJ2-7; D gene uncertain. V shed 5 bases and J shed 5 bases, with 19 bases lying between them. The CDR3 has 15 amino acids. The germline gives CDR1 SEHNR, CDR2 FQNEAQ (reference sequence). Written as DNA, the CDR3 is TGTGCCAGCAGCCATGGGGTCGGCTCGATCGACGAGCAGTACTTC. As protein: CASSHGVGSIDEQYF.